This T cell receptor beta chain was obtained from a study of early T cells in non-severe SARS-CoV-2 infection. For the study at large: Unpaired chains resulted from sequencing bulk RNA of unsorted whole blood.

General study findings and limits: Clonotype matching in VDJdb favored anti-spike CD8 responses and did not capture private and CD4 specificities.

The CDR3 totals 13 residues. In germline, CDR1 is SGHDT, CDR2 YYEEEE. With 0 bases removed from V and 2 bases from J, the gap between germline ends came to 5 bases. Individual cDNA molecules received unique molecular identifiers. TCRdb analysed the 5' RACE reads with MiXCR anew, one entry per CDR3 protein. The data contain about 84,000 distinct CDR3 sequences, roughly an eighth of them singletons. This clonotype has ten or more counts. Its antigen is undetermined. This TCR was sampled from an adult who was a healthcare worker with PCR-confirmed SARS-CoV-2 infection or an uninfected control (not recorded which). Sequenced input: whole blood. The chain combines TRBV5-6 with TRBJ1-2, with D possibly TRBD1 on 5 matching bases. CDR3 in DNA: TGTGCCAGCAGCTTGGACAGGAACTATGGCTACACCTTC. Translated, it gives CASSLDRNYGYTF. The whole variable domain, filled in from reference TRBV5-6 and TRBJ1-2, reads DAGVTQSPTHLIKTRGQQVTLRCSPKSGHDTVSWYQQALGQGPQFIFQYYEEEERQRGNFPDRFSGHQFPNYSSELNVNALLLGDSALYLCASSLDRNYGYTFGSGTRLTVV.